Sequencing of this T cell receptor (beta chain) was carried out in a study of blood T cell repertoires in COVID-19 (dated by TCRdb to the early 2020s). In the study overall: Collaborator samples came from the United States, Italy and Spain and covered acute and convalescent phases of COVID-19. The material from the prospective study consisted of cDNA or gDNA derived from T cells, B-cell-depleted T cells, or PBMCs. The repertoires were released in a freely available public database meant as a resource for research on the immune response to SARS-CoV-2. Where HLA class I and class II types were available, the types were taken from metadata supplied by the sample provider, not from assay-based typing. Deeply sampled blood TCRbeta repertoires from subjects exposed to, actively infected with, or recovered from COVID-19 were included in the dataset. Sample metadata almost always included a de-identified subject ID, COVID-19 status, age in years and sex. Samples came from the ongoing ImmuneRACE study (first 160 participants) plus 1,254 subjects from 6 global collaborators. Results the study describes overall, beyond this receptor: How much clinical and demographic metadata was included differed by source and by participant, and the metadata was provided uncurated.

CDR1 and CDR2, per the germline V gene, are SGHTA and FQGNSA. The CDR3 runs 15 amino acids, cysteine and phenylalanine included. Only CDR3 DNA is held: 45 bases, read in frame from base 1. The germline ends are 9 bases apart after V is trimmed by 1 base and J by 0 bases. TCRbeta CDR3 regions were amplified from genomic DNA using the immunoSEQ Assay, a bias-controlled multiplex PCR. Per the source publication's procedure: Within the assay, amplification of reference gene primers was used to estimate how many nucleated cells each sample contained. To quantify the absolute abundance of each unique TCRbeta CDR3 rearrangement, sequence reads were collapsed and filtered. Productive Simpson clonality was computed per sample as the square root of Simpson's diversity index over productive rearrangements. TCRdb limited this immuneACCESS table to in-frame rearrangements with V and J called. A share of clones is missing; checked studies link under half to unresolved V genes, and the rest is unexplained. V, J and clone size are those of that table, while D and trimming were read from the DNA. The sample table lists under 350,000 clones, roughly 89% of them with a count of one. The ten most abundant clones make up around 1.9% of the sample.

To note about this clone: Its target antigen remains unknown. It has no much larger one-base neighbor in the sample; base qualities were not kept.

One collaborating source in Seattle enrolled patients during active infection and followed them longitudinally through the course of disease. Collaborating institutions collected whole blood in K2EDTA tubes following their own protocols. For TCRbeta analysis, collaborator samples were shipped as frozen whole blood, as isolated PBMCs, or as DNA extracted from either sample type. The clonotype originates from a woman in her 30s with COVID-19, enrolled during active disease. The V and J segments used are TRBV7-2 and TRBJ1-2, with TRBD1 tentatively as D gene (5 bases match). Sequenced material: peripheral blood. Here the CDR3 is given as CASSLGGRANYGYTF. The bases are TGTGCCAGCAGCTTAGGTGGCAGGGCTAACTATGGCTACACCTTC.